The 13 T cell receptor beta chains in this list originate from one sample, sequenced in a study of OX40 agonist ivuxolimab in advanced cancers. Sequencing used immunoSEQ multiplex PCR; TCRdb keeps in-frame clones, though not all of them. The sample includes some 52,000 clones, approximately 94% of them seen just once. The sequencing here drew on CD4+ or CD8+ T cells sorted from blood, taken in a trial of the OX40 agonist ivuxolimab. These TCRs come from an adult with an advanced solid tumor such as melanoma, head and neck, liver or kidney cancer.

A note on this clone: The junction and the germline gene differ at one end; a read error may be behind it. The J gene is TRBJ2-6, the V gene TRBV28; 8 nucleotides agree with TRBD1. The CDR3 runs 18 residues. CDR1 and CDR2 from the germline V gene are MDHEN and SYDVKM. CDR3 protein: CASTLSQGARSGANVLTF. The CDR3 nucleotides read TGTGCCAGCACTTTATCTCAGGGGGCTAGATCTGGGGCCAACGTCCTGACTTTC.

The chain links TRBV19 to TRBJ2-2; 8 bases line up with TRBD1. CDR3 length equals 14 residues. The V segment lost 5 bases and the J segment 4 bases; nucleotides outside the gene matches: 3. The V gene's germline CDR1 is LNHDA and CDR2 SQIVND (reference sequence). CDR3 sequence reads: CASSPTGGTGELFF. The CDR3 nucleotides are TGTGCCAGTAGTCCCACAGGGGGCACCGGGGAGCTGTTTTTT. Drawing the rest from reference TRBV19 and TRBJ2-2, the complete variable domain is DGGITQSPKYLFRKEGQNVTLSCEQNLNHDAMYWYRQDPGQGLRLIYYSQIVNDFQKGDIAEGYSVSREKKESFPLTVTSAQKNPTAFYLCASSPTGGTGELFFGEGSRLTVL.

CDR3 bases: TGTGCCAGCAGCTTAGTAGGGGAAATCTACGACGAGCAGTACTTC. Protein sequence: CASSLVGEIYDEQYF. The chain uses TRBV13 and TRBJ2-7; possible D gene TRBD1, 5 bases. V was cut by 1 base and J by 5 bases, with 15 bases left in between. The CDR3 sequence is 15 residues long. The V gene's germline CDR1 is PRHDT and CDR2 FYEKMQ (reference sequence).

The gene calls are TRBV11-2 and TRBJ2-3, with a possible D match to TRBD1 (5 bases). This CDR3 has 15 residues. The germline V gene has CDR1 SGHAT and CDR2 FQNNGV. With 6 bases removed from V and 1 base from J, the gap between germline ends came to 14 bases. The DNA for the CDR3 is TGTGCCAGCAGTACCGCCGACAGACGCACAGATACGCAGTATTTT. This sequence encodes CASSTADRRTDTQYF.

The J gene is TRBJ2-7, the V gene TRBV30; D gene uncertain. V was clipped by 2 bases and J by 0 bases, with 11 bases between them. This CDR3 contains 14 residues. Germline-derived CDR1 and CDR2 are GTSNPN and SVGIG (reference sequence). CDR3 loop: CAWSQPRSSYEQYF. The CDR3, as DNA: TGTGCCTGGAGTCAGCCCAGGAGCTCCTACGAGCAGTACTTC.

This chain joins TRBV6-1 and TRBJ1-4; a weak D match, TRBD1 (5 bases). The CDR3 has 15 residues. Germline CDR1 is MNHNS and CDR2 is SASEGT. Trimming stripped 3 bases from V and 7 bases from J, with 15 bases between. This CDR3 reads CASSDPGAGLEKLFF. The CDR3 bases are TGTGCCAGCAGTGACCCCGGGGCAGGGCTTGAAAAACTGTTTTTT.

The chain couples TRBV27 to TRBJ2-7; D ambiguous. V gave up 3 bases and J gave up 3 bases, with 9 bases separating them. This CDR3 has 13 residues. Germline V gives CDR1 MNHEY, CDR2 SMNVEV (reference sequence). CDR3 nucleotide sequence: TGTGCCAGCAGTTTTACCATTAACTACGAGCAGTACTTC. Translated, it gives CASSFTINYEQYF.

Remarks on this clone: One junction end disagrees with the germline gene, perhaps due to a read error. This chain links TRBV27 with TRBJ2-5; D is unclear. The length of the CDR3 is 12 residues. Germline CDR1 is MNHEY and CDR2 is SMNVEV (reference sequence). The CDR3 region has the DNA TGCACTTCATTACCCCGCCTTCGGACCCAGTACTTC. This translates into CTSLPRLRTQYF.

V and J are TRBV21-1 and TRBJ2-7; the listed D gene, TRBD1, was not tested against the DNA. TRBV21-1 is marked as a pseudogene. The CDR3 sequence is 15 residues long. The CDR3 sequence: CASSKGQGYLYEQYF. The CDR3 DNA reads TGTGCCAGCAGCAAAGGGCAGGGCTACCTCTACGAGCAGTACTTC.

The genes are TRBV9 and TRBJ2-3; 10 bases are a match to TRBD2. Germline V gene lookup returns CDR1 SGDLS and CDR2 YYNGEE. This CDR3 has 16 amino acids. After removal of 3 bases from V and 0 bases from J, the junction contained 4 bases not matched to a gene. CDR3 loop: CASSAGLADSTDTQYF. The CDR3 nucleotides are TGTGCCAGCAGCGCCGGACTAGCGGATAGCACAGATACGCAGTATTTT.

The chain uses TRBV13 and TRBJ1-1; D is undetermined. This CDR3 has 12 amino acids. V was pared by 5 bases and J by 4 bases, with 8 bases between. Germline V lookup: CDR1 PRHDT, CDR2 FYEKMQ (reference sequence). The CDR3 here is CASSIRGTEAFF. The CDR3 DNA reads as TGTGCCAGCAGCATAAGAGGCACTGAAGCTTTCTTT.

The chain uses TRBV11-2 and TRBJ2-3; 11 bases agree with TRBD2. Germline trimming cut 5 bases from V and 3 bases from J; bases unmatched to any gene: 7. Germline V CDR1 and CDR2: SGHAT, FQNNGV. The CDR3 contains 16 residues. The CDR3 sequence: CASSALTSGITDTQYF. The CDR3 DNA sequence: TGTGCCAGCAGCGCCCTGACTAGCGGGATAACAGATACGCAGTATTTT.

This chain joins TRBV28 and TRBJ2-1; no clear D gene. The CDR3 runs 13 residues. Germline assignment: CDR1 MDHEN and CDR2 SYDVKM. V shed 3 bases and J shed 3 bases, with 6 bases lying between them. The CDR3 loop is CASSFSIYNEQFF. The DNA for the CDR3 is TGTGCCAGCAGTTTCTCCATCTACAATGAGCAGTTCTTC.